In its sample, the clone carrying this TCR beta chain was seen many times. No antigen is known for it. The CDR3 is 14 amino acids. Germline lookup yields CDR1 SNHLY and CDR2 FYNNEI. V shed 4 bases and J shed 6 bases, with 10 bases lying between them. A single record per CDR3 protein comes from TCRdb applying MiXCR to the 5' RACE reads. The top ten clones hold approximately 7.8% of a sample with 150,000 to 200,000 distinct CDR3 sequences, around 17% of them seen once. These data belong to a study of CD8 T cells in ankylosing spondylitis. Study-wide findings and caveats: Matched ankylosing spondylitis synovial fluid reportedly showed significant enrichment of disease-linked clones.

The chain uses TRBV2 and TRBJ1-6, with a possible D match to TRBD1 (5 bases). Specimen: blood, either unsorted or a sorted T cell fraction (not recorded which). The TCR sequence derives from a male donor with ankylosing spondylitis or in good health (not recorded which). Here the CDR3 DNA reads TGTGCCAGCAGTGCCGGGGACCCTAATTCACCCCTCCACTTT. It is translated as CASSAGDPNSPLHF.